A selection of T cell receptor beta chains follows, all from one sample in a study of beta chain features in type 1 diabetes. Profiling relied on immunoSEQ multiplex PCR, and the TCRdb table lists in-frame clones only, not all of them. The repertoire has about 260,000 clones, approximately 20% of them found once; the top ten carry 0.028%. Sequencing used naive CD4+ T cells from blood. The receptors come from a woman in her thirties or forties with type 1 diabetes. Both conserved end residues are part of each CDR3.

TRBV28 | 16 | CASSSWGLVSTDTQYF
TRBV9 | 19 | CASSTPTEGGQGGTGELFF
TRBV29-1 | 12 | CSVRRAGNEQYF
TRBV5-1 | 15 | CASSYLAGGPGEQYF
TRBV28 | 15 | CASSPTGGPFYEQYF
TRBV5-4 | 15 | CASRQNSGAEETQYF
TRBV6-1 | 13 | CASSEVALRAQYF
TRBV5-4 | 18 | CASSLSTSGPSSYNEQFF
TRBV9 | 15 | CASSLSGGPYNEQFF
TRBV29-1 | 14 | CSVVWRENTDTQYF
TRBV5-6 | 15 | CASSAADRVSYEQYF
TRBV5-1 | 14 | CASSLLDRRETQYF
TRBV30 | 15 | CAWSVRAGPSYEQYF
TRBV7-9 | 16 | CASSSWSGGSYNEQFF
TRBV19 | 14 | CASSPGQGDGEQFF
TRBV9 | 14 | CASSLRGSTDTQYF
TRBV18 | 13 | CASTWDSRRGHTF
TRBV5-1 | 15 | CASSWRNAWDNEQFF
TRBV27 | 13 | CASSGTLDTEAFF
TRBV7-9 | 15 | CASSLTQGTRGGYTF
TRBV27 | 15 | CASSRVGTGVDTQYF